The entry below gives a single TCR beta chain sequence along with its context. It has no known antigen specificity. Qualities for individual bases were not recorded, and no much larger clone is one base off. Receptors were amplified or captured by RT-PCR. These reads were obtained on an Illumina HiSeq 2500. TCRdb passed the public sequencing reads through fastp at Q25 and MiXCR, retaining productive beta sequences. Every CDR3 protein is listed once, alongside the most common genes and DNA of its rows. The table for this sample lists 450,000 to 700,000 distinct CDR3 sequences; 12% to 15% of them were counted only once. The ten largest clones represent 8.5% to 14% of the sample. The data derive from a study of response to subunit inactivated influenza vaccine (dated by TCRdb to about 2018). About the full investigation: The study used deep quantitative T cell receptor repertoire profiling to track responses to a trivalent subunit inactivated influenza vaccine.

The research as a whole found: According to the authors, only a limited number of new T cells may be recruited by each seasonal influenza vaccination.

V loses 9 bases of germline sequence and J loses 4 bases, and the interval between the two ends is 15 bases. CDR1 LNHDA and CDR2 SQIVND are derived from the germline V gene (reference sequence). The CDR3 holds 13 amino acids from the cysteine to the phenylalanine. The entry retains the CDR3 DNA only, 39 bases that are in frame from base 1. Recombination linked TRBV19 to TRBJ1-1; TRBD1 could be the D gene, as 5 bases match. The receptor comes from a man between 45 and 60 years old who received an inactivated influenza vaccine. Donor details come from another sample of the same person, matched by shared clones. The sample here was PBMCs from blood, taken 12 days after vaccination. This receptor carries the CDR3 CASRDPRTTEAFF. The DNA reads TGTGCCAGCCGGGACCCCAGGACCACTGAAGCTTTCTTT.